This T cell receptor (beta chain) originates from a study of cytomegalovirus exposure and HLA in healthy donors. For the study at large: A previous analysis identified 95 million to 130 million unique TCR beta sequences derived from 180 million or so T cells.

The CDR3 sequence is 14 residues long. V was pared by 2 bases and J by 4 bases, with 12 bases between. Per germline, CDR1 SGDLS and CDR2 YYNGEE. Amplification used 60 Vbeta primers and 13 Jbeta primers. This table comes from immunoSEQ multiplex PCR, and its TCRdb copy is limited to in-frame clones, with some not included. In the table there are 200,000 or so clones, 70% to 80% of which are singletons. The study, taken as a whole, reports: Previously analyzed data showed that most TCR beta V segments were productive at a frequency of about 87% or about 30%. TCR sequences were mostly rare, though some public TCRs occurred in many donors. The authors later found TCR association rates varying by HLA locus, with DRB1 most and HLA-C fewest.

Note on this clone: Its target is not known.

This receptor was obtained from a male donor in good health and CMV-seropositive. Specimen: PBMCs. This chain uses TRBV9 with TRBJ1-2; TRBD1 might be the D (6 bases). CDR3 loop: CASSVGGTTYGYTF. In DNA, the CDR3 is TGTGCCAGCAGCGTGGGAGGGACAACCTATGGCTACACCTTC.